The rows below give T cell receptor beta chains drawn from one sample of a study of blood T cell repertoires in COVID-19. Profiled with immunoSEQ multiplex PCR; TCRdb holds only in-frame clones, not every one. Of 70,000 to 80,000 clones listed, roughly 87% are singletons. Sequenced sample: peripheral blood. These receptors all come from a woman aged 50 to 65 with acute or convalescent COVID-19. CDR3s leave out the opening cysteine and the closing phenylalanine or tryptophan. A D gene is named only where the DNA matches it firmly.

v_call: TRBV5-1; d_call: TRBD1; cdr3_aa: ASSVGMGQQNIQY
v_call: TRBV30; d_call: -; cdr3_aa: AWSSAGQLQETQY
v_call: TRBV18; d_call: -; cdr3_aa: ASSTPKTGYT
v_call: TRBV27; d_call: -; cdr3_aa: ASRVQGGGNSPLH
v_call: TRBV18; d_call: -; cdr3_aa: ASSPQGRRGQPQH
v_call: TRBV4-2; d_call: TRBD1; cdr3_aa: ASSQAFRTGVGYT
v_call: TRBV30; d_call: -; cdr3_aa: AWSPSYTEAF
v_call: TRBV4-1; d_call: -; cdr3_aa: ASSQVLGGDTQY
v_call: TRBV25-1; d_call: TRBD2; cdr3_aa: ASSGGGGVKTQY
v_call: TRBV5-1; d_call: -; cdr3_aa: ASRRVSTGNTIY
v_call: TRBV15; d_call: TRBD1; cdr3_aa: ATSRGPGGAF
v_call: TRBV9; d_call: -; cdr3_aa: ASSPTPESSYEQY
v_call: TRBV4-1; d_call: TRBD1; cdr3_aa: ASSQDEQGDTEAF
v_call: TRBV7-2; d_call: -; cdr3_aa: ASSTTSGVNTEAF
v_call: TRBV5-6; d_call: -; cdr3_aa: ASSSKTADYGYT
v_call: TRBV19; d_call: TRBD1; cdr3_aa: ASSFGTVYNSPLH